The present T cell receptor beta chain was sequenced within a study of T-cell memory formation after mild COVID-19 (dated by TCRdb to the early 2020s). The study in broad terms: TCR sequence clusters from the two donors were found to be largely donor specific. In a couple of donors, T-cell clones that expanded and contracted after mild COVID-19 were followed by sequencing TCRalpha and TCRbeta repertoires longitudinally. Two young, previously healthy adult volunteers made up the cohort, one male and one female.

The CDR3 measures 14 amino acids from cysteine to phenylalanine. Only CDR3 DNA remains: 42 bases, in frame from the first base. CDR1 and CDR2, looked up from the germline V gene, are SGDLS and YYNGEE. V is clipped by 4 bases and J by 4 bases, and the sequence between their germline boundaries is 14 bases long. The sequencer was an Illumina NovaSeq 6000. cDNA libraries for TCRalpha and TCRbeta were prepared by 5'RACE using constant-segment primers, with sample barcodes and unique molecular identifiers added. RNA was extracted from every sample with Trizol reagent. Libraries were amplified in two PCR steps, with a second sample barcode and Illumina TruSeq adapters added in the second step. The libraries were sequenced on an Illumina NovaSeq using 2 x 150 bp paired-end reads. The original methods were these. With migec v1.2.7, reads were demultiplexed and then collapsed into UMI-guided consensus sequences. Using mixcr v2.1.11, the UMI consensuses were aligned to TRA and TRB V and J templates and assembled into clonotypes. Expanded or contracted clonotypes were those called significant by both edgeR and NoisET, with noise models trained on biological replicates. For edgeR calls, the cutoffs were a false discovery rate-adjusted p below 0.01 and a log2 fold-change threshold of 1. As an exploratory analysis of dynamics, max-normalized trajectories of the 1000 most abundant clonotypes were examined by PCA with hierarchical clustering. The CD4 or CD8 phenotype of responding clones was assigned using the separately sequenced CD4+ and CD8+ repertoires. TCRdb took the public reads, trimmed them with fastp at Q25, ran MiXCR for clone calling and kept in-frame beta chains. Rows are combined by CDR3 protein, so each entry shows the most common genes and DNA. These V and J calls derive from TCRdb rather than the authors' analysis. The sample profile shows 530,000 or so distinct CDR3 sequences; 17% of them were found once. The ten largest clones represent roughly 7.8% of the sample.

The research as a whole found: SARS-CoV-2 specificity of the second-wave clones peaking on day 37 was not confirmed. Contracting CD4+ clones turned up mainly in the CM and EM memory subsets, whereas EMRA was where CD8+ clones were enriched. Some responding clones were detected in pre-infection memory, suggesting pre-existing cross-reactive memory T cells joined the SARS-CoV-2 response. Clones contracting from day 15 to 85 had balanced CD4/CD8 phenotypes, while a second wave expanding from day 15 to 37 was biased towards CD4+. The study covered only two mild cases, and larger cohorts including severe cases with pre-infection samples were considered necessary.

Notes on this clonotype: There is no known antigen for this receptor. No base qualities exist here, and no much larger clone lies one base off it.

Ficoll-Paque density gradient centrifugation was used to isolate PBMCs. The sequenced sample was PBMCs or a T cell subset sorted from them (not recorded which). The receptor chain draws on TRBV9 and TRBJ1-2; a tentative D call is TRBD1 (6 bases match). This TCR was sampled from an adult woman who had mild COVID-19 (a few samples of this study predate the infection). The sample titles of this study are shuffled in the database, so cell type and time point are left out; the donor was told from shared clones. The sequenced DNA is TGTGCCAGCAGCCCATCCGGACAGAGCTATGGCTACACCTTC. Its translation reads: CASSPSGQSYGYTF. This CDR3, with the reference TRBV9 and TRBJ1-2 proteins standing in past its ends, gives the full variable domain DSGVTQTPKHLITATGQRVTLRCSPRSGDLSVYWYQQSLDQGLQFLIQYYNGEERAKGNILERFSAQQFPDLHSELNLSSLELGDSALYFCASSPSGQSYGYTFGSGTRLTVV.